Reported below is one TCR beta chain. Its antigen is unknown. TCRdb itself ran the RT-PCR reads through MiXCR, one entry per CDR3 protein. This table holds about 530,000 distinct CDR3 sequences, around 13% found once. This record comes from a study of response to subunit inactivated influenza vaccine. Notes on the study in general: The authors suggested that every seasonal influenza vaccination recruits few new T cells.

The CDR3 runs to 15 residues. From germline, CDR1 is SGHRS and CDR2 YFSETQ. V shed 0 bases, J shed 3 bases, and the junction held 6 bases outside the gene matches. The sample was PBMCs from blood, taken about 40 days after vaccination. The chain joins TRBV5-1 to TRBJ2-7, with 7 positions matching TRBD2. This TCR was recovered from a man over 45 who received an inactivated influenza vaccine. CDR3 sequence reads: CASSLAPSGGYEQYF. The CDR3 DNA sequence: TGCGCCAGCAGCTTGGCCCCTAGCGGTGGCTACGAGCAGTACTTC.